Shown below are 18 T cell receptor beta chains from a single sample sequenced in a study of beta chain features in type 1 diabetes. General study points: The study found moderately but significantly shorter TCRB CDR3s in all four CD4+ subsets of Type 1 diabetes patients.

Expressed TCRB transcripts got sequenced, as all isolated RNA was reverse transcribed. Here immunoSEQ multiplex PCR was the method, and the copy in TCRdb shows in-frame clones only, minus some. This table has more than 120,000 clones, about 13% appearing once. These TCRs are of unknown antigen specificity. Source material: central memory CD4+ T cells from blood. The receptors were sampled from a man in his late teens or twenties with type 1 diabetes.

V and J are TRBV9 and TRBJ2-2; D perhaps matches TRBD2 (7 bases). The V end lost 6 bases, the J end lost 4 bases, and 13 bases lay between the germline ends. In germline, CDR1 is SGDLS, CDR2 YYNGEE. The CDR3 is 14 residues long. The CDR3 loop reads CASTRGAGTGELFF. The DNA of the CDR3 is TGTGCCAGCACCCGGGGGGCCGGCACCGGGGAGCTGTTTTTT.

The V and J genes are TRBV27 and TRBJ1-1; TRBD1 is a possible D gene (6 bases). CDR3 size: 15 residues. Germline loops: CDR1 MNHEY, CDR2 SMNVEV (reference sequence). Trimming took off 4 bases at V and 4 bases at J, with 16 bases between the two ends. The CDR3 bases are TGTGCCAGCAGTTCAACATTCCCAGGGGCCACTGAAGCTTTCTTT. Translation gives CASSSTFPGATEAFF.

The chain has TRBV7-6 and TRBJ1-5; 9 nucleotides align to TRBD1. Germline V gives CDR1 SGHVS, CDR2 FNYEAQ. The CDR3 consists of 16 residues. V trimming: 1 base; J trimming: 4 bases; junction bases outside the gene matches: 5. In DNA, the CDR3 is TGTGCCAGCAGCTTAGGGGACAGGGCAGGGAATCAGCCCCAGCATTTT. Residues: CASSLGDRAGNQPQHF.

This clone was counted a single time. V usage is TRBV5-1 and J usage is TRBJ2-7, with D tentatively TRBD1 (7 bases). The CDR3 has 15 residues. Trimming shortened V by 4 bases and J by 4 bases, and 18 bases separated the two germline ends. Germline values: CDR1 SGHRS, CDR2 YFSETQ. The CDR3 spells CASSPVEGAYYEQYF. CDR3 in DNA: TGCGCCAGCAGCCCAGTGGAGGGGGCTTATTACGAGCAGTACTTC. Based on the CDR3 plus reference TRBV5-1 and TRBJ2-7, the full variable domain is KAGVTQTPRYLIKTRGQQVTLSCSPISGHRSVSWYQQTPGQGLQFLFEYFSETQRNKGNFPGRFSGRQFSNSRSEMNVSTLELGDSALYLCASSPVEGAYYEQYFGPGTRLTVT.

This rearrangement joins TRBV25-1 to TRBJ1-5, with D possibly being TRBD1 (5 bases). V was shortened by 2 bases and J by 5 bases, with 10 bases between the two germline ends. Germline V lookup: CDR1 MGHDK, CDR2 SYGVNS. The CDR3 runs to 14 residues. CDR3 sequence reads: CASSEGGTYQPQHF. The CDR3, as DNA: TGTGCCAGCAGTGAAGGAGGGACTTATCAGCCCCAGCATTTT.

Comments on this clone: The sample holds other DNA sequences that translate to the same CDR3. J is TRBJ2-5 and V is TRBV5-1; D gene uncertain. Germline assignment: CDR1 SGHRS and CDR2 YFSETQ. V dropped 0 bases and J dropped 5 bases, with 11 bases sitting between them. The CDR3 spans 14 residues. This CDR3 is CASSLALVGETQYF. CDR3 sequence (DNA): TGCGCCAGCAGCTTGGCTCTAGTGGGGGAGACCCAGTACTTC.

The V call is TRBV7-2, the J call TRBJ2-1, with 8 bases lining up with TRBD2. Germline V lookup: CDR1 SGHTA, CDR2 FQGNSA. The V gene end was trimmed by 4 bases and the J gene end by 2 bases; junction bases not matched to a gene: 7. The CDR3 is 16 residues long. CDR3 DNA sequence: TGTGCCAGCAGCTCCGGGGGGGGACACACCTACAATGAGCAGTTCTTC. Protein: CASSSGGGHTYNEQFF. Combining the CDR3 with reference TRBV7-2 and TRBJ2-1 gives the whole variable domain GAGVSQSPSNKVTEKGKDVELRCDPISGHTALYWYRQSLGQGLEFLIYFQGNSAPDKSGLPSDRFSAERTGGSVSTLTIQRTQQEDSAVYLCASSSGGGHTYNEQFFGPGTRLTVL.

The chain uses TRBV7-3 and TRBJ1-1; D unclear. CDR3 length equals 14 residues. V gave up 5 bases and J gave up 0 bases, with 10 bases separating them. Germline V gene lookup returns CDR1 SGHTA and CDR2 FQGTGA. Written as DNA, the CDR3 is TGTGCCAGCAGCCCCGGACTGTTGAACACTGAAGCTTTCTTT. Protein: CASSPGLLNTEAFF.

This clone was counted a few times. This chain links TRBV20-1 with TRBJ1-1; D may be TRBD1 (6 bases). Germline CDR1 DFQATT, CDR2 SNEGSKA (reference sequence). The CDR3 spans 11 residues. CDR3: CSGGGNTEAFF. CDR3 nucleotides: TGCAGCGGAGGGGGGAACACTGAAGCTTTCTTT.

This chain uses TRBV10-3 with TRBJ2-5; D is possibly TRBD1 or TRBD2 (7 bases each). This CDR3 comprises 16 residues. The germline CDR1 and CDR2 sequences are ENHRY and SYGVKD. Trimming removed 1 base from V and 2 bases from J, with 14 bases in between. CDR3: CAISEFQGGIQETQYF. The CDR3 bases are TGTGCCATCAGTGAGTTCCAGGGGGGGATTCAAGAGACCCAGTACTTC.

About this clone itself: The junction differs from germline at one of its ends, possibly a read error. The chain carries TRBV19 and TRBJ2-2; D gene unclear. There are 12 residues in the CDR3. The germline gives CDR1 LNHDA, CDR2 SQIVND (reference sequence). Here the CDR3 reads CASSMNAGELFF. CDR3 bases: TGTGCCAGTAGTATGAACGCCGGGGAGCTGTTTTTT.

In this sample, this clone turned up a few times. The chain combines TRBV30 with TRBJ2-3, with D maybe TRBD1 (5 bases). The CDR3 has 14 residues. V lost 0 bases to trimming and J lost 0 bases, with 7 bases between them. CDR1 is GTSNPN, CDR2 SVGIG, per germline (reference sequence). The CDR3, as DNA: TGTGCCTGGAGTGTCAAGGGGAGCACAGATACGCAGTATTTT. It is translated as CAWSVKGSTDTQYF.

The rearrangement joins TRBV18 to TRBJ2-5; D remains ambiguous. Trimming took 1 base from V and 0 from J, leaving 3 bases between them. The CDR3 runs 13 residues. Per germline, CDR1 KGHSH and CDR2 LQKENI. The CDR3 sequence: CASSPRDQETQYF. The CDR3 nucleotides read TGTGCCAGCTCACCACGGGACCAAGAGACCCAGTACTTC.

This clone is a singleton in its sample. V usage is TRBV19 and J usage is TRBJ2-4; 11 bases are shared with TRBD1. The CDR3 contains 13 residues. Germline lookup yields CDR1 LNHDA and CDR2 SQIVND (reference sequence). After removal of 5 bases from V and 6 bases from J, the junction contained 0 bases not matched to a gene. The CDR3 region has the DNA TGTGCCAGTAGTGGACAGGGGGCAAACATTCAGTACTTC. Translated, it gives CASSGQGANIQYF. Full variable domain (outside the CDR3, taken from reference TRBV19 and TRBJ2-4): DGGITQSPKYLFRKEGQNVTLSCEQNLNHDAMYWYRQDPGQGLRLIYYSQIVNDFQKGDIAEGYSVSREKKESFPLTVTSAQKNPTAFYLCASSGQGANIQYFGAGTRLSVL.

This clone was picked up a small number of times. The chain couples TRBV2 to TRBJ1-4; no clear D. The CDR3 runs 13 residues. Trimming took off 2 bases at V and 12 bases at J, with 13 bases between the two ends. Germline CDR1 is SNHLY and CDR2 is FYNNEI. CDR3 nucleotide sequence: TGTGCCAGCAGTGAATCCAAACGCGTGGAACTGTTTTTT. Its protein product is CASSESKRVELFF.

The sample holds many counts of this clone. The chain uses TRBV18 and TRBJ2-7, with a weak D call TRBD2 (5 bases). The V and J ends lost 3 bases and 6 bases respectively, with 21 bases between them. The CDR3 contains 16 residues. Germline-derived CDR1 and CDR2 are KGHSH and LQKENI. DNA for the CDR3: TGTGCCAGCTCACCCCCTAGCACCCTGAAGCCCAGCGAGCAGTACTTC. Residues: CASSPPSTLKPSEQYF.

The chain joins TRBV6-5 to TRBJ2-1; 12 bases match TRBD1. The CDR3 is made up of 14 amino acids. With 10 bases clipped from V and 8 bases from J, the junction kept 9 bases outside the gene matches. CDR1 MNHEY and CDR2 SVGAGI come from the germline V gene. CDR3 in amino acids: CATESGTGGYEQFF. The CDR3 DNA follows: TGTGCCACCGAATCCGGGACAGGGGGCTATGAGCAGTTCTTC.

This clone came up many times. This chain connects TRBV21-1 to TRBJ2-1; TRBD1 reflects the table's D call only, with no check against the DNA. TRBV21-1 is recorded as a pseudogene. This CDR3 is built from 16 residues. The DNA for the CDR3 is TGTGCCAGCCGACATCCGGGGACACTACAGCGGCATGAGCAGTTCTTC. Protein product: CASRHPGTLQRHEQFF.